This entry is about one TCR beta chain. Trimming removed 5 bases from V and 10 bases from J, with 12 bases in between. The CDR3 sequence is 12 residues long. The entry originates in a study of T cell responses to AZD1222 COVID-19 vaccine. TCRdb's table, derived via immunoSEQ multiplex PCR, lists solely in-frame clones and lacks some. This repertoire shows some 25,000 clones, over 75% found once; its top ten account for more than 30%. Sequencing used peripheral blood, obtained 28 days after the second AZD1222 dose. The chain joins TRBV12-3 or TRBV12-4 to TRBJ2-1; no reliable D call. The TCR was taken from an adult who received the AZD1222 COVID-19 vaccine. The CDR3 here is CASSGSWVEQFF. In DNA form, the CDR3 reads TGTGCCAGCAGTGGTTCATGGGTAGAGCAGTTCTTC.